This T cell receptor beta chain was identified in a study of immune characterization of retroperitoneal liposarcoma. Germline V gene lookup returns CDR1 SGHTA and CDR2 FQGNSA. V shed 9 bases and J shed 1 base, with 16 bases lying between them. The CDR3 runs 15 residues. TCRdb reprocessed the PCR reads with MiXCR, giving one entry per CDR3 protein. The sample yields 3,500 to 5,500 distinct CDR3 sequences, 30% to 45% seen once. This chain connects TRBV7-2 to TRBJ2-1; the D gene is possibly TRBD1 (6 bases). This receptor was identified in a male donor with retroperitoneal liposarcoma. The sample taken for sequencing was tumor tissue. The CDR3 sequence is CASLAGTPSYNEQFF. The CDR3 DNA reads TGTGCCAGTCTCGCCGGGACACCTTCCTACAATGAGCAGTTCTTC.